The clone carrying this T cell receptor (beta chain) was detected only once. The data were produced by immunoSEQ multiplex PCR, yet TCRdb's version contains in-frame clones alone and is incomplete. This sample yields 200,000 to 250,000 clones, of which around 90% are seen a single time; over 0.75% belongs to the top ten. The data stem from a study of blood T cell repertoires in COVID-19. This CDR3 has 15 residues. The V end was cut by 1 base, the J end by 5 bases, with 11 bases between. Germline CDR1 is KGHSH and CDR2 is LQKENI. The material sequenced was peripheral blood. The chain combines TRBV18 with TRBJ2-2; TRBD2 is a possible D gene (5 bases). The clonotype was recovered from a man in his 60s with COVID-19, enrolled during active disease. Written as DNA, the CDR3 is TGTGCCAGCTCACCACGGCTAGCCGGGACCGGGGAGCTGTTTTTT. Protein product: CASSPRLAGTGELFF.